This TCR delta chain was captured by sequencing in a study of Vδ1+ human thymocytes. General study points: Bulk repertoire data may be misinterpreted because of unexpected Vdelta2 sequences. Highly polyclonal TRG and TRD repertoires with Gaussian CDR3 length distributions appeared in thymus.

This clone was found a few times. Its specificity is not known. The length of the CDR3 is 24 residues. With 0 bases clipped from V and 0 bases from J, the junction kept 23 bases outside the gene matches. Germline CDR1 TSWWSYY, CDR2 QGS. Sequences come from RNA converted to cDNA by reverse transcription. CDR3 amplicons came from multiplex PCR with pooled V-gene forward and constant-region reverse primers. TCRdb called clones anew from the multiplex PCR reads with CATT. The table shows tens of thousands of delta-chain clones, with over 7% occurring only once. Sequencing input: Vdelta1+ gamma-delta thymocytes from the thymus. Subset defined: FACS-sorted CD3+ TCRalphabeta- TCRVdelta1+ TCRVdelta2- thymocytes. The rearrangement links TRDV1 to TRDJ1, with 12 positions matching TRDD3. This TCR came from a child younger than two who had congenital heart surgery. The chain's CDR3 is CALGELGPSRAPYWGIPYTDKLIF. The CDR3 coding sequence is TGTGCTCTTGGGGAACTGGGGCCCTCTCGGGCGCCGTACTGGGGGATACCGTACACCGATAAACTCATCTTT.